Listed below are T cell receptor beta chains from one sample, sequenced in a study of T-cell reconstitution after alpha-beta-depleted transplantation in children. MiXCR, applied by TCRdb to the PCR reads, yields one record per CDR3 protein. The sample records 610,000 or so distinct CDR3 sequences, 25% to 30% being singletons. This specimen was PBMCs, taken before TCRalphabeta/CD19-depleted stem cell transplant. The receptors stem from a boy under two years old with Wiskott-Aldrich syndrome, due to receive a stem cell transplant. CDR3s include the opening cysteine and the closing phenylalanine or tryptophan. D genes are given only for firm matches. Size values are once, few and many counts, or a class for expanded clones, and some rows have none.

V	D	size	J	DNA	CDR3
TRBV12-3/TRBV12-4	NA	once	TRBJ2-5	TGTGCCAGCAGTTTAAGAGCGACACAAGAGACCCAGTACTTC	CASSLRATQETQYF
TRBV5-1	TRBD1	NA	TRBJ2-1	TGCGCCAGCAGCTTGTTCGGGGACAGGGGCTACAATGAGCAGTTCTTC	CASSLFGDRGYNEQFF
TRBV12-3/TRBV12-4	TRBD2	NA	TRBJ2-3	TGTGCCAGCAGTTCGGCTATAGCGGGAGGGACAGATACGCAGTATTTT	CASSSAIAGGTDTQYF
TRBV15	TRBD1	few	TRBJ1-5	TGTGCCACCTCGACAGGGGTCAATCAGCCCCAGCATTTT	CATSTGVNQPQHF
TRBV20-1	NA	few	TRBJ2-7	TGCAGTGCTAGACAGGACCCCTACGAGCAGTACTTC	CSARQDPYEQYF
TRBV20-1	TRBD2	NA	TRBJ2-1	TGCAGTGCAAACCTTTGGACTAGCGGGAGTAATGAGCAGTTCTTC	CSANLWTSGSNEQFF
TRBV5-4	NA	NA	TRBJ2-1	TGTGCCAGCAGCTCGCGGCTCCTCCAATACAATGAGCAGTTCTTC	CASSSRLLQYNEQFF
TRBV12-3/TRBV12-4	TRBD2	few	TRBJ2-7	TGTGCCAGCAGTTGGGCGGGGACTAGCCTCCTCCGCGAGCAGTACTTC	CASSWAGTSLLREQYF
TRBV5-1	NA	NA	TRBJ2-1	TGCGCCAGCAGCTTGGACGGGAGTGGACAATACAATGAGCAGTTCTTC	CASSLDGSGQYNEQFF
TRBV10-3	TRBD1	few	TRBJ1-2	TGTGCCATCAAGCGGACAGGGCTAAGGGATGACTACACCTTC	CAIKRTGLRDDYTF
TRBV12-3/TRBV12-4	NA	NA	TRBJ2-7	TGTGCCAGCAGTTTTTCAATCGGGGGCAGGGGCTACGAGCAGTACTTC	CASSFSIGGRGYEQYF
TRBV3-1	TRBD2	few	TRBJ2-1	TGTGCCAGCAGCATCCCGAACTCTAGCGGGGAGGAGCAGTTCTTC	CASSIPNSSGEEQFF
TRBV10-3	TRBD2	few	TRBJ2-2	TGTGCCATCAGTCAACTAGCGTCCGGGGAGCTGTTTTTT	CAISQLASGELFF
TRBV29-1	NA	NA	TRBJ2-1	TGCAGCGTTGAAGGGTCCTGGAATGAGCAGTTCTTC	CSVEGSWNEQFF
TRBV20-1	TRBD2	few	TRBJ2-1	TGCAGTGCTAGCTTCACGGGACTAAGAACCTACAATGAGCAGTTCTTC	CSASFTGLRTYNEQFF
TRBV5-1	TRBD1	few	TRBJ2-5	TGCGCCAGCAGCTCAAGACAGGGACAAGAGACCCAGTACTTC	CASSSRQGQETQYF
TRBV5-1	TRBD2	few	TRBJ2-1	TGCGCCAGCAGCTTGGAGGGAGGGCCCAATGAGCAGTTCTTC	CASSLEGGPNEQFF
TRBV3-1	NA	few	TRBJ2-1	TGTGCCAGCAGCCCGACCGATAATGAGCAGTTCTTC	CASSPTDNEQFF
TRBV10-3	TRBD2	few	TRBJ2-3	TGTGCCATCGGCGGGAGTGCAGATACGCAGTATTTT	CAIGGSADTQYF
TRBV10-2	NA	few	TRBJ2-5	TGCGCCAGCACCCGATTTCCGAGGGAGACCCAGTACTTC	CASTRFPRETQYF
TRBV4-2	NA	NA	TRBJ2-7	TGTGCCAGCAGCCCCTCGGGGAATTCCCCCTCCTTC	CASSPSGNSPSF
TRBV15	NA	NA	TRBJ1-5	TGTGCCACCAGCAGAGTAAGTGGTTCCAATCAGCCCCAGCATTTT	CATSRVSGSNQPQHF
TRBV5-1	TRBD1	once	TRBJ1-2	TGCGCCAGCAGCCCCCGGGACAGGTGGTATGGCTACACCTTC	CASSPRDRWYGYTF
TRBV5-1	NA	NA	TRBJ2-6	TGCGCCAGCAGCTTGGACCGGGCAGGGGCCAACGTCCTGACTTTC	CASSLDRAGANVLTF